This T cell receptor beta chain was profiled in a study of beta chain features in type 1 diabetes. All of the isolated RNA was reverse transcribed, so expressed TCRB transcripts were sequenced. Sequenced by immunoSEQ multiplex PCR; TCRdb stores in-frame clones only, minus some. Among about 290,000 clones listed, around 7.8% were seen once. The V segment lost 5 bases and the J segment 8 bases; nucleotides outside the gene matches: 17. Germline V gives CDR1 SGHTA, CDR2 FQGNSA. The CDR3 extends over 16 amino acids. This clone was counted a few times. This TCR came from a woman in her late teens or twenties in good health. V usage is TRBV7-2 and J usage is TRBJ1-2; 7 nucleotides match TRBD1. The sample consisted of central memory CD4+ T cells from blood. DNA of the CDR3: TGTGCCAGCAGCCCACCAAACCCGGGACAGTCAGGCGGCTACACCTTC. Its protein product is CASSPPNPGQSGGYTF.